This is a list of T cell receptor beta chains from one sample in a study of shared clonotypes between healthy human individuals. The protocol was immunoSEQ multiplex PCR, while the TCRdb copy is restricted to in-frame clones and leaves out a portion. This sample yields 2 million to 2.5 million clones, of which nearly 97% are seen a single time; roughly 0.13% belongs to the top ten. The specimen sequenced was naive CD4+ T cells sorted from blood. These receptors came from a man between 18 and 29 years old in good health. Each CDR3 is given with its conserved first and last residue. D genes are given only for firm matches. For some rows the clone size is stated as once, few or many, or as a class when expanded; others skip it.

abundance: -
j_gene: TRBJ1-6
v_gene: TRBV5-1
d_gene: TRBD1
CDR3nt: TGCGCCAGCAGCTCACAGGGGTCCGATAATTCACCCCTCCACTTT
CDR3aa: CASSSQGSDNSPLHF

abundance: -
j_gene: TRBJ2-2
v_gene: TRBV6-4
d_gene: -
CDR3nt: TGTGCCAGCAGTGAGACAGCCGGGGAGCTGTTTTTT
CDR3aa: CASSETAGELFF

abundance: -
j_gene: TRBJ1-1
v_gene: TRBV27
d_gene: -
CDR3nt: TGTGCCAGCAGTCCAGATTCACAGGGGAACACTGAAGCTTTCTTT
CDR3aa: CASSPDSQGNTEAFF

abundance: -
j_gene: TRBJ2-3
v_gene: TRBV6-6
d_gene: -
CDR3nt: TGTGCCAGCCGGGGAGGGGGAGCGGGAACAGATACGCAGTATTTT
CDR3aa: CASRGGGAGTDTQYF

abundance: -
j_gene: TRBJ2-7
v_gene: TRBV19
d_gene: -
CDR3nt: TGTGCCAGTAGTATCCCAGGGTCGCAGCAGTACTTC
CDR3aa: CASSIPGSQQYF

abundance: -
j_gene: TRBJ1-5
v_gene: TRBV28
d_gene: -
CDR3nt: TGTGCCAGCAGCTTGGGGCCCCAGCATTTT
CDR3aa: CASSLGPQHF

abundance: -
j_gene: TRBJ2-7
v_gene: TRBV2
d_gene: -
CDR3nt: TGTGCCAGCAGTGAAGCCCCTGAAGGATTCTACGAGCAGTACTTC
CDR3aa: CASSEAPEGFYEQYF

abundance: -
j_gene: TRBJ1-5
v_gene: TRBV1
d_gene: -
CDR3nt: TGCACCAGCAGCCCCTCAGGGGGTCATGGTCAGCCCCAGCATTTT
CDR3aa: CTSSPSGGHGQPQHF

abundance: -
j_gene: TRBJ2-1
v_gene: TRBV5-1
d_gene: -
CDR3nt: TGCGCCAGCAGCTTGACTCCAGCAGGGAGCTCCTACAATGAGCAGTTCTTC
CDR3aa: CASSLTPAGSSYNEQFF

abundance: -
j_gene: TRBJ2-2
v_gene: TRBV6-5
d_gene: -
CDR3nt: TGTGCCAGCAGTTCCCGGGCCAGCACCGGGGAGCTGTTTTTT
CDR3aa: CASSSRASTGELFF

abundance: -
j_gene: TRBJ2-1
v_gene: TRBV4-3
d_gene: TRBD1
CDR3nt: TGCGCCAGCAGCCATGCGGACAGGGACGGGGCTGAGCAGTTCTTC
CDR3aa: CASSHADRDGAEQFF

abundance: -
j_gene: TRBJ2-2
v_gene: TRBV9
d_gene: -
CDR3nt: TGTGCCAGCAGCGGTACAGGGCCCGGGGAGCTGTTTTTT
CDR3aa: CASSGTGPGELFF

abundance: -
j_gene: TRBJ2-1
v_gene: TRBV11-3
d_gene: -
CDR3nt: TGTGCCAGCAGCCCCCGGACGAAGTACAATGAGCAGTTCTTC
CDR3aa: CASSPRTKYNEQFF

abundance: once
j_gene: TRBJ2-5
v_gene: TRBV6-1
d_gene: TRBD2
CDR3nt: TGTGCCAGCTCCGGGCTAGCGGGCGGAGAGACCCAGTACTTC
CDR3aa: CASSGLAGGETQYF

abundance: -
j_gene: TRBJ1-3
v_gene: TRBV5-1
d_gene: TRBD1
CDR3nt: TGCGCCAGCAGCTTGGAAGGGGGCTGGACTGGAAACACCATATATTTT
CDR3aa: CASSLEGGWTGNTIYF

abundance: -
j_gene: TRBJ2-1
v_gene: TRBV27
d_gene: TRBD2
CDR3nt: TGTGCCAGCAGTTTACGGGGGGGGGCTTACAATGAGCAGTTCTTC
CDR3aa: CASSLRGGAYNEQFF

abundance: -
j_gene: TRBJ1-6
v_gene: TRBV27
d_gene: -
CDR3nt: TGTGCCAGCAGTTCCCCCAGTTATAATTCACCCCTCCACTTT
CDR3aa: CASSSPSYNSPLHF

abundance: -
j_gene: TRBJ2-7
v_gene: TRBV29-1
d_gene: -
CDR3nt: TGCAGCGTTGAAGGGGGGCTTGGCAGGAGCTCCTACGAGCAGTACTTC
CDR3aa: CSVEGGLGRSSYEQYF

abundance: -
j_gene: TRBJ1-1
v_gene: TRBV30
d_gene: TRBD1
CDR3nt: TGTGCCTGGGGCAGGGGGGACACTGAAGCTTTCTTT
CDR3aa: CAWGRGDTEAFF

abundance: -
j_gene: TRBJ2-7
v_gene: TRBV7-3
d_gene: TRBD1
CDR3nt: TGTGCCAGCAGCAAGGGCGGACAGGGCTACGAGCAGTACTTC
CDR3aa: CASSKGGQGYEQYF

abundance: -
j_gene: TRBJ2-3
v_gene: TRBV18
d_gene: -
CDR3nt: TGTGCCAGCTCACCTTCAGATACGCAGTATTTT
CDR3aa: CASSPSDTQYF

abundance: -
j_gene: TRBJ1-6
v_gene: TRBV5-1
d_gene: -
CDR3nt: TGCGCCAGCAGCAGAAGGGTTGCGGATTCACCCCTCCACTTT
CDR3aa: CASSRRVADSPLHF

abundance: -
j_gene: TRBJ1-5
v_gene: TRBV7-8
d_gene: -
CDR3nt: TGTGCCACCGCGGCGGGGGAATTTAGCAATCAGCCCCAGCATTTT
CDR3aa: CATAAGEFSNQPQHF

abundance: -
j_gene: TRBJ1-3
v_gene: TRBV2
d_gene: -
CDR3nt: TGTGCCAGCAGCCCGACAGGTGCTCGCTCTGGAAACACCATATATTTT
CDR3aa: CASSPTGARSGNTIYF

abundance: -
j_gene: TRBJ1-4
v_gene: TRBV27
d_gene: -
CDR3nt: TGTGCCAGCAGGACTCGGGGAGGACCCACTAATGAAAAGCTGTTTTTT
CDR3aa: CASRTRGGPTNEKLFF

abundance: -
j_gene: TRBJ1-6
v_gene: TRBV18
d_gene: -
CDR3nt: TGTGCCAGCTCACCACTCTCGGGCTTTAATAATTCACCCCTCCACTTT
CDR3aa: CASSPLSGFNNSPLHF

abundance: -
j_gene: TRBJ2-1
v_gene: TRBV6-5
d_gene: -
CDR3nt: TGTGCCAGCAGTCCCGGGGTTGTCTACAATGAGCAGTTCTTC
CDR3aa: CASSPGVVYNEQFF

abundance: once
j_gene: TRBJ2-2
v_gene: TRBV7-9
d_gene: -
CDR3nt: TGTGCCAGCAGCTTAGGGCAGGGTCTCACCGGGGAGCTGTTTTTT
CDR3aa: CASSLGQGLTGELFF

abundance: -
j_gene: TRBJ1-5
v_gene: TRBV7-9
d_gene: TRBD1
CDR3nt: TGTGCCAGCAGCCTAAATCCCGGGACAGGGGAACAGCCCCAGCATTTT
CDR3aa: CASSLNPGTGEQPQHF

abundance: -
j_gene: TRBJ2-1
v_gene: TRBV4-3
d_gene: -
CDR3nt: TGCGCCAGCAGCCGGGGGGGGCAGGCTCTTTACTCCTACAATGAGCAGTTCTTC
CDR3aa: CASSRGGQALYSYNEQFF

abundance: -
j_gene: TRBJ2-7
v_gene: TRBV7-2
d_gene: -
CDR3nt: TGCGCCAGCAGCCCAGGGGGCGGGAGTACTTACGAGCAGTACTTC
CDR3aa: CASSPGGGSTYEQYF

abundance: -
j_gene: TRBJ2-6
v_gene: TRBV19
d_gene: -
CDR3nt: TGTGCCAGTAGTATCCGCCCGGGTAGCGCTGGGGCCAACGTCCTGACTTTC
CDR3aa: CASSIRPGSAGANVLTF

abundance: -
j_gene: TRBJ2-7
v_gene: TRBV4-3
d_gene: -
CDR3nt: TGCGCCAGCAGCCAAGATTTCACGGGGGGCTTCTACGAGCAGTACTTC
CDR3aa: CASSQDFTGGFYEQYF

abundance: -
j_gene: TRBJ2-7
v_gene: TRBV7-2
d_gene: -
CDR3nt: TGTGCCAGCAGCTCCGGCCAGGGTTCAAGATCCGAGCAGTACTTC
CDR3aa: CASSSGQGSRSEQYF

abundance: -
j_gene: TRBJ2-2
v_gene: TRBV5-1
d_gene: -
CDR3nt: TGCGCCAGCAGCTTGTATACGAACACCGGGGAGCTGTTTTTT
CDR3aa: CASSLYTNTGELFF

abundance: -
j_gene: TRBJ2-3
v_gene: TRBV30
d_gene: TRBD2
CDR3nt: TGTGCCTGGGTACATGTCGGGGGGGCAGATACGCAGTATTTT
CDR3aa: CAWVHVGGADTQYF

abundance: -
j_gene: TRBJ2-7
v_gene: TRBV28
d_gene: -
CDR3nt: TGTGCCAGCGAGGGAAGCTCCTACGAGCAGTACTTC
CDR3aa: CASEGSSYEQYF